This T cell receptor beta chain was recorded in a study of cytotoxic CD8 clonotypes in ibrutinib-treated CLL. The wider study: Among the samples, the mean was about 250,000 productive templates and approximately 94,000 productive rearrangements. General study results and limits: Rising at ibrutinib response, clonality subsequently fell back toward baseline at progression.

On this clone itself: Its antigen is unknown.

CDR3 size: 12 residues. Germline CDR1 reads SGHRS; CDR2 reads YFSETQ. Trimming left V 1 base short and J 8 bases short, with 9 bases between. TCR beta library input comprised roughly 2.2 micrograms of genomic DNA from cryopreserved PBMCs. TCRdb's table, derived via immunoSEQ multiplex PCR, lists solely in-frame clones and lacks some. The sample lists 140,000 or so clones; 79% were seen once. The J gene is TRBJ1-2, the V gene TRBV5-1, with D perhaps TRBD1 (6 bases). This TCR was sampled from a human donor with chronic lymphocytic leukemia. Specimen: PBMCs, collected after 12 months of ibrutinib treatment. CDR3 in amino acids: CASSLYRDGYTF. In nucleotides, the CDR3 is TGCGCCAGCAGCTTGTACAGGGACGGCTACACCTTC.